The 26 T cell receptor beta chains in this list originate from one sample, sequenced in a study of T-cell reconstitution after alpha-beta-depleted transplantation in children. Preparation of the TCRbeta library used unique molecular identifiers. TCRdb itself ran the PCR reads through MiXCR, one entry per CDR3 protein. The repertoire includes around 200,000 distinct CDR3 sequences, about 6.4% of them detected once, and around 2.7% sits in the top ten. The source was PBMCs from the stem cell graft donor, collected from the stem cell graft. The receptors shown here come from a human donor who donated a stem cell graft to a child with Wiskott-Aldrich syndrome.

The chain is built from TRBV6-5 and TRBJ2-2; D unresolved. Germline V gene lookup returns CDR1 MNHEY and CDR2 SVGAGI. Between the trimmed V and J ends, which lost 1 base and 3 bases, there was a span of 6 bases. The CDR3 consists of 14 residues. The CDR3 DNA reads as TGTGCCAGCAGTTACTTAGTCGACACCGGGGAGCTGTTTTTT. Its translation: CASSYLVDTGELFF.

This clonotype was found many times. V is TRBV20-1 and J is TRBJ2-7, with no clear D. The germline CDR1 and CDR2 sequences are DFQATT and SNEGSKA (reference sequence). The CDR3 consists of 12 residues. With 6 bases removed from V and 6 bases from J, the gap between germline ends came to 15 bases. DNA for the CDR3: TGCAGTGCCCCAGGACCGGACGGCGAGCAGTACTTC. Its protein is CSAPGPDGEQYF.

The sample holds many counts of this clonotype. The chain links TRBV9 to TRBJ2-1, with D hard to call. V shed 2 bases and J shed 0 bases, with 9 bases lying between them. This CDR3 spans 15 amino acids. Looked up from germline, CDR1 is SGDLS and CDR2 is YYNGEE. The CDR3 DNA reads TGTGCCAGCAGCGTTACGGCTAGCTCCTACAATGAGCAGTTCTTC. Amino acid sequence: CASSVTASSYNEQFF. The full variable domain, its missing parts supplied by reference TRBV9 and TRBJ2-1, is DSGVTQTPKHLITATGQRVTLRCSPRSGDLSVYWYQQSLDQGLQFLIQYYNGEERAKGNILERFSAQQFPDLHSELNLSSLELGDSALYFCASSVTASSYNEQFFGPGTRLTVL.

The table lists this clonotype with many counts. The chain employs TRBV4-1 and TRBJ1-1, with 8 positions matching TRBD1. V dropped 2 bases and J dropped 4; count of bases not matched to a gene: 9. Germline CDR1 and CDR2: MGHRA and YSYEKL. This CDR3 is built from 16 residues. CDR3 DNA: TGCGCCAGCAGCCAATTTCCAGGGGGCGCGAGCACTGAAGCTTTCTTT. Amino acid sequence: CASSQFPGGASTEAFF.

Comments on this clonotype: Possible read error: a much larger clone is one base away. The V call is TRBV10-2, the J call TRBJ2-1; TRBD1 or TRBD2 may be the D gene (5 bases each). The CDR3 is made up of 14 amino acids. The germline V gene has CDR1 WSHSY and CDR2 SAAADI. CDR3 region: CAGSQAGTFNEQFF. The CDR3 coding sequence is TGCGCCGGCAGTCAGGCCGGGACCTTCAATGAGCAGTTCTTC.

Many counts were recorded for this clonotype. The CDR3 coding sequence is TGTGCCAGCAGTTTGGTGGCTAGCGGGATGGGAGAGACCCAGTACTTC. It is translated as CASSLVASGMGETQYF. J is TRBJ2-5 and V is TRBV12-3 or TRBV12-4, with 9 bases lining up with TRBD2. The CDR3 length is 16 residues. J gave up 4 bases and V 3 bases, and 9 bases lay outside the gene matches.

The gene calls are TRBV7-9 and TRBJ1-1, with D uncertain. Germline CDR1 is SEHNR and CDR2 is FQNEAQ (reference sequence). The ends were cut back, 5 bases at V and 5 bases at J, with 15 bases in the middle. This CDR3 is built from 14 residues. The CDR3 DNA reads TGTGCCAGCAGCCGCCGGGAACGACCGACTGAAGCTTTCTTT. The encoded protein is CASSRRERPTEAFF.

This clonotype has at least ten counts. The rearrangement links TRBV12-3 or TRBV12-4 to TRBJ2-7; maybe TRBD2 (6 bases). The CDR3 sequence is 15 residues long. Trimming pared 11 bases from V and 2 bases from J, leaving 22 bases between. DNA of the CDR3: TGTGCCTCCATGGGGAGGCAGGCAGAGACCTACGAGCAGTACTTC. Translated, it gives CASMGRQAETYEQYF.

This clonotype was counted ten times or more. This rearrangement joins TRBV7-2 to TRBJ2-3; D possibly uses TRBD1 or TRBD2 (6 bases each). CDR1 and CDR2 (germline): SGHTA, FQGNSA. V was clipped by 10 bases and J by 4 bases, with 15 bases between them. This CDR3 is 13 amino acids long. The CDR3 here is CATRPGAADTQYF. The CDR3 DNA is TGTGCCACCCGGCCGGGGGCAGCAGATACGCAGTATTTT.

This clonotype was detected ten times or more. The V call is TRBV4-1, the J call TRBJ1-2, with 8 bases matching TRBD1. CDR1 MGHRA and CDR2 YSYEKL come from the germline V gene. The CDR3 contains 17 residues. V trimming: 0 bases; J trimming: 1 base; junction bases outside the gene matches: 7. CDR3 region: CASSQDGDRRLNYGYTF. The CDR3 nucleotides are TGCGCCAGCAGCCAAGATGGGGACAGGCGCCTTAACTATGGCTACACCTTC.

This clonotype has only a few counts. The chain links TRBV18 to TRBJ2-1; D is uncertain. CDR3 length: 16 residues. V dropped 5 bases and J dropped 7 bases, with 21 bases sitting between them. The V gene's germline CDR1 is KGHSH and CDR2 LQKENI. The CDR3 DNA follows: TGTGCCAGCTCAAAGATCAGAGTAGGAAGTAAGAATGAGCAGTTCTTC. Translated, it gives CASSKIRVGSKNEQFF.

This clonotype has a count of ten or more. The chain recombines TRBV5-1 with TRBJ2-7, with a possible D match to TRBD1 (6 bases). In germline, CDR1 is SGHRS, CDR2 YFSETQ. There are 14 residues in the CDR3. Trimming pared 0 bases from V and 6 bases from J, leaving 13 bases between. The CDR3 is CASSLGQAMGEQYF. CDR3 in DNA: TGCGCCAGCAGCTTGGGACAGGCAATGGGCGAGCAGTACTTC.

The chain carries TRBV2 and TRBJ2-3; TRBD2 agrees at 10 bases. The CDR3 is 18 amino acids. CDR1 is SNHLY and CDR2 is FYNNEI in the germline V gene. V gave up 10 bases and J gave up 5 bases; unmatched junction bases: 21. The chain's CDR3 is CAICLARSSGGPEDTQYF. The CDR3, as DNA: TGTGCCATCTGTTTAGCGCGGTCTAGCGGGGGCCCAGAAGATACGCAGTATTTT.

The chain joins TRBV18 to TRBJ2-7; D not certain. The CDR3 covers 16 residues. Germline CDR1 is KGHSH and CDR2 is LQKENI. V was clipped by 5 bases and J by 3 bases, with 20 bases between them. The DNA for the CDR3 is TGTGCCAGCTCAGCCAGCCGATCGGGTTCAATCTACGAGCAGTACTTC. As protein: CASSASRSGSIYEQYF. The entire variable domain, with the rest obtained from reference TRBV18 and TRBJ2-7, is as follows: NAGVMQNPRHLVRRRGQEARLRCSPMKGHSHVYWYRQLPEEGLKFMVYLQKENIIDESGMPKERFSAEFPKEGPSILRIQQVVRGDSAAYFCASSASRSGSIYEQYFGPGTRLTVT.

The chain joins TRBV5-1 to TRBJ1-6; D might be TRBD1 (5 bases). V lost 0 bases and J lost 10, with 8 bases in between. CDR3 length equals 13 residues. The V gene's germline CDR1 is SGHRS and CDR2 YFSETQ. The CDR3 loop is CASSLGGTSPLHF. CDR3 DNA: TGCGCCAGCAGCTTGGGGGGCACGTCACCCCTCCACTTT.

The CDR3 DNA reads as TGTGCCAGCAGACCCACCGGGACAGGGTTCCACGAGCAGTACTTC. It is translated as CASRPTGTGFHEQYF. V is TRBV28 and J is TRBJ2-7; 9 bases are a match to TRBD1. Germline V gene lookup returns CDR1 MDHEN and CDR2 SYDVKM. V gave up 6 bases and J gave up 5 bases; unmatched junction bases: 11. The CDR3 totals 15 residues.

This clonotype was detected many times. V is TRBV20-1 and J is TRBJ1-1; the match to TRBD1 covers 7 bases. J was trimmed by 0 bases and V by 3 bases; bases with no gene match: 7. There are 15 residues in the CDR3. Germline CDR1 is DFQATT and CDR2 is SNEGSKA (reference sequence). CDR3: CSASGGQPMNTEAFF. In DNA, the CDR3 is TGCAGTGCTAGCGGGGGACAGCCCATGAACACTGAAGCTTTCTTT.

This clonotype appeared many times. The CDR3 sequence: CASSSGGPNTGELFF. The CDR3 nucleotides read TGTGCCAGCAGCTCCGGGGGGCCGAACACCGGGGAGCTGTTTTTT. V and J are TRBV13 and TRBJ2-2, with D perhaps matching TRBD2 (7 bases). Germline lookup yields CDR1 PRHDT and CDR2 FYEKMQ (reference sequence). CDR3 size: 15 residues. The germline V and J ends were trimmed by 4 bases and 0 bases, with 9 bases remaining between them.

This chain links TRBV28 with TRBJ2-2; tentative D call: TRBD1 (6 bases). The V end was cut by 4 bases, the J end by 4 bases, with 13 bases between. Germline V CDR1 and CDR2: MDHEN, SYDVKM. The CDR3 is 15 residues long. CDR3 loop: CASSYIRGGTGELFF. The CDR3 nucleotides read TGTGCCAGCAGTTACATTCGAGGGGGCACCGGGGAGCTGTTTTTT.

This clonotype was seen repeatedly, ten times or more. The chain carries TRBV29-1 and TRBJ2-1; 8 bases align to TRBD2. The CDR3 is made up of 17 amino acids. The germline V gene encodes CDR1 SQVTM and CDR2 ANQGSEA. With 7 bases clipped from V and 7 bases from J, the junction kept 21 bases outside the gene matches. The CDR3 DNA reads TGCAGCGCTCGTTTCCCTCCGGGAGGGGGAAAAGGGAATGAGCAGTTCTTC. Protein: CSARFPPGGGKGNEQFF.

In the case of this clonotype: A much larger clonotype is one base distant, so this may be a read error. This chain joins TRBV12-3 or TRBV12-4 and TRBJ1-1; 7 positions match TRBD1. The CDR3 is 14 residues long. Unmatched junction bases numbered 7, after V lost 5 bases and J lost 4 bases. The DNA for the CDR3 is TGTGCCAGCAGTACGGTCAGGGGGATCACTGAAGCTTTCTTT. Its translation: CASSTVRGITEAFF.

In its sample, this clonotype was seen many times. The chain combines TRBV7-2 with TRBJ1-5; 7 positions match TRBD1. Unmatched junction bases numbered 9, after V lost 5 bases and J lost 5 bases. This CDR3 has 15 residues. CDR1 is SGHTA, CDR2 FQGNSA, per germline. CDR3 coding DNA: TGTGCCAGCAGCCTAAGGGACAGAAAATATCAGCCCCAGCATTTT. Protein: CASSLRDRKYQPQHF.

This clonotype has at least ten counts. The chain couples TRBV6-5 to TRBJ2-3; D could derive from TRBD1 or TRBD2 (5 bases each). Per germline, CDR1 MNHEY and CDR2 SVGAGI. V shed 2 bases and J shed 2 bases, with 8 bases lying between them. This CDR3 spans 14 amino acids. CDR3 amino acids: CASSYPGTTDTQYF. CDR3 coding DNA: TGTGCCAGCAGTTACCCGGGGACCACAGATACGCAGTATTTT.

The chain couples TRBV5-1 to TRBJ1-1; no firm D call. CDR1 is SGHRS, CDR2 YFSETQ, per germline. The CDR3 sequence is 13 residues long. V gave up 7 bases and J gave up 5 bases, with 15 bases separating them. CDR3 residues: CASRGLIGTEAFF. CDR3 bases: TGCGCCAGCCGAGGTTTAATCGGGACTGAAGCTTTCTTT.

This clonotype came up many times. This chain connects TRBV7-2 to TRBJ1-1; TRBD1 matches at 11 bases. With 2 bases clipped from V and 0 bases from J, the junction kept 5 bases outside the gene matches. Germline CDR1 and CDR2: SGHTA and FQGNSA. CDR3 length equals 17 residues. In DNA form, the CDR3 reads TGTGCCAGCAGCTTACCCGGGACAGGGGGTCTGAACACTGAAGCTTTCTTT. It codes for CASSLPGTGGLNTEAFF.

At least ten counts were recorded for this clonotype. The chain recombines TRBV29-1 with TRBJ2-3, with D possibly TRBD1 on 6 matching bases. CDR1 and CDR2 (germline): SQVTM, ANQGSEA. This CDR3 spans 15 amino acids. Trimming cost V 7 bases and J 0 bases, with 17 bases left between them. The CDR3 sequence is CSARGTGPSTDTQYF. CDR3 nucleotides: TGCAGCGCGAGGGGGACGGGTCCGAGCACAGATACGCAGTATTTT.